The 21 T cell receptor beta chains below come from one sample, sequenced in a study of human T cells and chemical hapten exposure. Extraction of total RNA was performed on unfractionated whole blood. TCRdb itself ran the 5' RACE reads through MiXCR, one entry per CDR3 protein. This sample has some 150,000 distinct CDR3 sequences, with about 4.3% found just once. The receptors shown here come from a female donor in good health.

In this sample, this clonotype turned up a few times. This chain uses TRBV27 with TRBJ2-7, with D perhaps being TRBD1 or TRBD2 (5 bases each). CDR1 and CDR2 (germline): MNHEY, SMNVEV (reference sequence). The CDR3 sequence is 13 residues long. V lost 6 bases, J lost 4 bases, and 13 bases lay in between. The CDR3 loop reads CASSFGTGYEQYF. Here the CDR3 DNA reads TGTGCCAGCAGCTTTGGGACGGGGTACGAGCAGTACTTC.

This clonotype was recorded at least ten times. CDR3 in amino acids: CASSLVPPRDTNYGYTF. As DNA, the CDR3 is TGTGCCAGCAGTTTAGTTCCCCCCAGGGACACTAACTATGGCTACACCTTC. The gene calls are TRBV12-3 or TRBV12-4 and TRBJ1-2; D is perhaps TRBD1 (6 bases). The ends were cut back, 1 base at V and 0 bases at J, with 15 bases in the middle. The CDR3 loop spans 17 amino acids.

Many counts were recorded for this clonotype. This chain links TRBV5-1 with TRBJ2-5; the D call may be TRBD1 or TRBD2 (6 bases each). This CDR3 spans 16 amino acids. Germline-derived CDR1 and CDR2 are SGHRS and YFSETQ. With 0 bases removed from V and 1 base from J, the gap between germline ends came to 13 bases. CDR3 amino acids: CASSLAGGSLQETQYF. CDR3 nucleotide sequence: TGCGCCAGCAGCTTGGCCGGGGGCTCCCTCCAAGAGACCCAGTACTTC.

This clonotype was recorded at least ten times. The CDR3 reads CASSNGRESPLHF. The CDR3, as DNA: TGTGCCAGCAGCAATGGGAGGGAATCACCCCTCCACTTT. The chain carries TRBV9 and TRBJ1-6; the D is unclear. V dropped 4 bases and J dropped 10 bases, with 12 bases sitting between them. CDR1 SGDLS and CDR2 YYNGEE come from the germline V gene. CDR3 size: 13 residues.

This clonotype was observed at least ten times. This rearrangement joins TRBV6-2 or TRBV6-3 to TRBJ1-2; 10 nucleotides line up with TRBD1. The germline gives CDR1 MNHEY, CDR2 SVGEGT. CDR3 size: 18 residues. V dropped 5 bases and J dropped 2; count of bases not matched to a gene: 14. CDR3 coding DNA: TGTGCCAGCAGTCGCCGGCTTTTCGTGGGACAGGGGAACTATGGCTACACCTTC. Protein: CASSRRLFVGQGNYGYTF.

This clonotype was counted at least ten times. The chain has TRBV23-1 and TRBJ2-1; a weak D match, TRBD2 (5 bases). TRBV23-1 is flagged as an ORF with uncertain function. The CDR3 length is 16 residues. Between the trimmed V and J ends, which lost 2 bases and 0 bases, there was a span of 11 bases. The CDR3 DNA is TGCGCCAGCAGTCAACGCCCAAGCGGCTCCTACAATGAGCAGTTCTTC. This translates into CASSQRPSGSYNEQFF.

This clonotype has at least ten counts. The chain combines TRBV6-5 with TRBJ1-3; tentative D call: TRBD1 (5 bases). Looked up from germline, CDR1 is MNHEY and CDR2 is SVGAGI. The CDR3 is 18 residues long. The germline V and J ends were trimmed by 2 bases and 2 bases, with 19 bases remaining between them. This CDR3 is CASSYLRASGDAGNTIYF. In DNA, the CDR3 is TGTGCCAGCAGTTACCTTCGGGCGTCGGGGGATGCTGGAAACACCATATATTTT.

This clonotype has only a few counts. The gene calls are TRBV6-6 and TRBJ1-1; 9 bases map to TRBD1. Germline loops: CDR1 MNHNY, CDR2 SVGAGI (reference sequence). V lost 6 bases and J lost 1; bases outside the gene matches: 12. There are 17 residues in the CDR3. CDR3 region: CASSPGQGFLGNTEAFF. CDR3 DNA: TGTGCCAGCAGCCCAGGACAGGGGTTCCTTGGGAACACTGAAGCTTTCTTT.

This clonotype was seen many times. This chain uses TRBV7-2 with TRBJ1-5; the D gene is possibly TRBD1 (5 bases). V gave up 2 bases and J gave up 6 bases, with 11 bases separating them. CDR3 length: 14 amino acids. Germline V gene sequence: CDR1 SGHTA, CDR2 FQGNSA. The CDR3 DNA is TGTGCCAGCAGCTTAATCGGGGGGGGTCAGCCCCAGCATTTT. Protein sequence: CASSLIGGGQPQHF.

This clonotype was seen at least ten times. The chain employs TRBV11-3 and TRBJ2-1; D is undetermined. V lost 7 bases, J lost 1 base, and 11 bases lay in between. This CDR3 spans 14 amino acids. CDR1 is SGHNT, CDR2 YENEEA, per germline. As DNA, the CDR3 is TGTGCCAGCACCTCTGGCGGTTCCTACAATGAGCAGTTCTTC. Protein sequence: CASTSGGSYNEQFF.

There are many counts of this clonotype. J is TRBJ1-1 and V is TRBV6-2 or TRBV6-3; D gene uncertain. The CDR3 consists of 13 residues. V lost 2 bases and J lost 10, with 14 bases in between. Germline assignment: CDR1 MNHEY and CDR2 SVGEGT. The CDR3 protein is CASSYLSGFGAFF. DNA for the CDR3: TGTGCCAGCAGTTACCTATCCGGGTTCGGAGCTTTCTTT.

The rearrangement links TRBV5-1 to TRBJ2-3; D is perhaps TRBD2 (5 bases). The CDR3 runs 16 residues. Trimming removed 1 base from V and 1 base from J, with 13 bases in between. The V gene's germline CDR1 is SGHRS and CDR2 YFSETQ. CDR3 nucleotide sequence: TGCGCCAGCAGCTTGCAAAAGGAGCGGCGCACAGATACGCAGTATTTT. Its translation is CASSLQKERRTDTQYF.

This clonotype has a count of ten or more. This rearrangement joins TRBV7-9 to TRBJ2-6; tentative D call: TRBD1 (5 bases). The CDR3 extends over 17 amino acids. The V gene lost 5 bases and the J gene lost 1 base, with 15 bases spanning the gap. Germline values: CDR1 SEHNR, CDR2 FQNEAQ (reference sequence). The CDR3 coding sequence is TGTGCCAGCAGCCCGCAGGGCGGTAGATCTGGGGCCAACGTCCTGACTTTC. It yields the protein CASSPQGGRSGANVLTF.

This clonotype has a count of ten or more. The chain employs TRBV7-9 and TRBJ2-5, with TRBD1 matching over 7 bases. CDR3 length equals 14 residues. Trimming removed 5 bases from V and 5 bases from J; junction bases left unmatched: 8. The germline CDR1 and CDR2 sequences are SEHNR and FQNEAQ (reference sequence). The CDR3 region is CASSDRVGLETQYF. The CDR3 DNA reads TGTGCCAGCAGCGACAGGGTAGGATTGGAGACCCAGTACTTC.

This clonotype was detected ten times or more. The chain links TRBV6-6 to TRBJ1-1; D might be TRBD1 (5 bases). The V and J ends lost 0 bases and 1 base respectively, with 18 bases between them. CDR1 and CDR2 from the germline V gene are MNHNY and SVGAGI (reference sequence). The CDR3 spans 18 residues. The CDR3 loop reads CASSYSTEAWRGNTEAFF. The CDR3 DNA is TGTGCCAGCAGTTACTCGACAGAAGCTTGGAGGGGGAACACTGAAGCTTTCTTT.

This clonotype has ten or more counts. J is TRBJ2-1 and V is TRBV7-2; D ambiguous. V lost 2 bases, J lost 6 bases, and 14 bases lay in between. This CDR3 region has 15 residues. Germline-derived CDR1 and CDR2 are SGHTA and FQGNSA. This CDR3 reads CASSLLGQVSNEQFF. In nucleotides, the CDR3 is TGTGCCAGCAGCTTACTCGGGCAGGTCTCCAATGAGCAGTTCTTC. Complete variable domain (other parts from reference TRBV7-2 and TRBJ2-1): GAGVSQSPSNKVTEKGKDVELRCDPISGHTALYWYRQSLGQGLEFLIYFQGNSAPDKSGLPSDRFSAERTGGSVSTLTIQRTQQEDSAVYLCASSLLGQVSNEQFFGPGTRLTVL.

This clonotype was seen at least ten times. J is TRBJ2-2 and V is TRBV20-1; no clear D gene. The CDR3 totals 15 residues. Germline V lookup: CDR1 DFQATT, CDR2 SNEGSKA (reference sequence). The V end lost 1 base, the J end lost 1 base, and 10 bases lay between the germline ends. The CDR3 here is CSARGAIGNTGELFF. The CDR3 nucleotides are TGCAGTGCTAGAGGTGCGATCGGGAACACCGGGGAGCTGTTTTTT.

This clonotype showed up many times. CDR3 region: CASSPTGGDTQYF. The CDR3 nucleotides are TGTGCCAGCTCACCAACGGGTGGCGATACGCAGTATTTT. The rearrangement uses TRBV18 and TRBJ2-3; D gene uncertain. CDR3 length: 13 amino acids. V was shortened by 2 bases and J by 6 bases, with 9 bases between the two germline ends. Germline-derived CDR1 and CDR2 are KGHSH and LQKENI.

This clonotype was found many times. The chain couples TRBV6-2 or TRBV6-3 to TRBJ2-5; 8 bases match TRBD2. The length of the CDR3 is 16 residues. The germline CDR1 and CDR2 sequences are MNHEY and SVGEGT. Trimming cost V 7 bases and J 6 bases; bases outside gene matches: 16. In DNA, the CDR3 is TGTGCCAGCACTGGCTCGATGGCGGGGGGCCGGAAGACCCAGTACTTC. As protein: CASTGSMAGGRKTQYF.

The sample holds many counts of this clonotype. The CDR3 DNA reads TGTGCCAGTAGTATTCCCCCGGAGACAGGGGGCTTCTGGCGGACTGAAGCTTTCTTT. This translates into CASSIPPETGGFWRTEAFF. The chain joins TRBV19 to TRBJ1-1; 10 nucleotides align to TRBD1. CDR3 length: 19 residues. CDR1 LNHDA and CDR2 SQIVND come from the germline V gene (reference sequence). V shed 3 bases and J 5 bases; nucleotides not matched to a gene: 18. The full variable domain, completed using reference TRBV19 and TRBJ1-1, is DGGITQSPKYLFRKEGQNVTLSCEQNLNHDAMYWYRQDPGQGLRLIYYSQIVNDFQKGDIAEGYSVSREKKESFPLTVTSAQKNPTAFYLCASSIPPETGGFWRTEAFFGQGTRLTVV.

In its sample, this clonotype was seen many times. V is TRBV10-2 and J is TRBJ2-3; 8 bases fit TRBD2. Germline CDR1 is WSHSY and CDR2 is SAAADI. Trimming removed 7 bases from V and 2 bases from J; junction bases left unmatched: 8. This CDR3 region has 15 residues. CDR3: CASTPGLGYTDTQYF. DNA of the CDR3: TGCGCCAGCACGCCGGGACTAGGCTACACAGATACGCAGTATTTT.